This TCR beta chain derives from a study of blood T cell repertoires in COVID-19. In the study overall: PBMCs, B-cell-depleted T cells, or T cells provided the cDNA or gDNA that made up the material.

CDR3 length: 14 amino acids. Methods used by the authors: How many nucleated cells were present was estimated from reference gene primer amplification. TCRdb's table, derived via immunoSEQ multiplex PCR, lists solely in-frame clones and lacks some. V, J and clone size reflect that table, while D and trimming were determined from the DNA. The data hold around 60,000 clones, with roughly two thirds observed a single time. The source of this sequence is an older woman with COVID-19, enrolled during active disease. This chain connects TRBV21-1 to TRBJ1-2; TRBD1 reflects the table's D call only, with no check against the DNA. TRBV21-1 has pseudogene status. Material for sequencing was peripheral blood. The chain's CDR3 is CASSTTGKRPGYTF. The DNA for the CDR3 is TGTGCCAGCAGCACGACAGGGAAGAGGCCGGGCTACACCTTC.